Listed below are T cell receptor beta chains from one sample, sequenced in a study of T cell repertoires in cytomegalovirus infection. MiXCR, applied by TCRdb to the reads, yields one record per CDR3 protein. Among approximately 70,000 distinct CDR3 sequences, 22% were seen once, and the ten largest hold roughly 80%. No cognate antigen is known for these TCRs. Sequencing used PBMCs, sequenced either directly or after in vitro stimulation (not recorded which). These receptors originate from a human donor in good health (CMV status not recorded). Some clones in this sample may be carry-over from other donors' samples. The CDR3 runs from the conserved cysteine through the conserved F or W. The order of the fields is clone size, V gene, D gene, J gene, CDR3 length, CDR3 DNA, CDR3 protein. D genes are given only for firm matches. Size values are once, few and many counts, or a class for expanded clones, and some rows have none.

>few|TRBV12-3/TRBV12-4|.|TRBJ1-3|15
TGTGCCAGCAGGTCCGGACGGGTCTCTGGAAACACCATATATTTT
CASRSGRVSGNTIYF
>many|TRBV6-2/TRBV6-3|TRBD2|TRBJ2-1|15
TGTGCCAGCAGTACTAGCGGGAGGTGGATCGATGAGCAGTTCTTC
CASSTSGRWIDEQFF
>.|TRBV19|TRBD2|TRBJ2-2|15
TGTGCCAGTAATGTCCAGCGGGATTTCACCGGGGAGCTGTTTTTT
CASNVQRDFTGELFF
>.|TRBV7-6|TRBD1|TRBJ1-4|18
TGTGCCAGCAGCTTAGTTCGGCAGGGGGTCGCAACTAATGAAAAACTGTTTTTT
CASSLVRQGVATNEKLFF
>many|TRBV7-2|TRBD2|TRBJ2-5|15
TGTGCCAGCAGCCCTACCGGGACTAGCGGGGAGACCCAGTACTTC
CASSPTGTSGETQYF
>few|TRBV12-3/TRBV12-4|.|TRBJ2-3|14
TGTGCCATCCGGGGCGGACTGTCCACAGATACGCAGTATTTT
CAIRGGLSTDTQYF
>.|TRBV29-1|.|TRBJ1-3|14
TGCAGCGTGTCCGGGACTGGGCCTGGAAACACCATATATTTT
CSVSGTGPGNTIYF
>many|TRBV6-5|TRBD2|TRBJ2-1|16
TGTGCCAGCAGCGCCGGGACTAGCAGAACCGGCTATGAGCAGTTCTTC
CASSAGTSRTGYEQFF
>.|TRBV7-9|.|TRBJ2-7|14
TGTGCCAGCAGCCCAAAGGGACTCTCCTACGAGCAGTACTTC
CASSPKGLSYEQYF
>few|TRBV19|TRBD2|TRBJ2-7|13
TGTGCCAGTAGTATCGAGGGCGGGGGCGAGCAGTACTTC
CASSIEGGGEQYF
>many|TRBV7-2|TRBD1|TRBJ2-7|14
TGTGCCAGCAGCCGGGACAGGGCGTCCTACGAGCAGTACTTC
CASSRDRASYEQYF
>once|TRBV20-1|.|TRBJ2-3|14
TGCAGTGCTAGATATAGCGGCAGCACAGATACGCAGTATTTT
CSARYSGSTDTQYF
>.|TRBV28|.|TRBJ2-5|16
TGTGCCAGCATTACACCCCGGCACTCAATCCAAGAGACCCAGTACTTC
CASITPRHSIQETQYF
>many|TRBV7-2|TRBD2|TRBJ2-4|19
TGTGCCAGCAGCTCGGATCCCCTAGCGGGAGGACCAGCCAAAAACATTCAGTACTTC
CASSSDPLAGGPAKNIQYF
>few|TRBV5-1|.|TRBJ1-1|19
TGCGCCAGCAGCCCGCTGATGGGGCAGGGGCCTAACCTGAACACTGAAGCTTTCTTT
CASSPLMGQGPNLNTEAFF
>once|TRBV5-5|.|TRBJ2-2|13
TGTGCCAGCAGCCGCGGATCGACCGGGGAGCTGTTTTTT
CASSRGSTGELFF
>.|TRBV12-3/TRBV12-4|.|TRBJ1-1|12
TGTGCCAGCAGTCTCCCCCCTTTTGAAGCTTTCTTT
CASSLPPFEAFF
>many|TRBV7-6|.|TRBJ1-5|13
TGTGCCAGCAGCCTGCGGTTAAGTCAGCCCCAGCATTTT
CASSLRLSQPQHF
>.|TRBV4-1|.|TRBJ2-4|11
TGCGCCAGCAGCTGGGGGAACATTCAGTACTTC
CASSWGNIQYF
>.|TRBV11-2|TRBD2|TRBJ2-7|15
TGTGCCAGCAGCTTAGGGCTAGCGGGACCCTACGAGCAGTACTTC
CASSLGLAGPYEQYF
>many|TRBV7-2|TRBD2|TRBJ2-3|20
TGTGCCAGCAGCCAACAACCCACCATTAGCGGGAGGACCCGGATGGATACGCAGTATTTT
CASSQQPTISGRTRMDTQYF
>many|TRBV10-3|.|TRBJ2-3|13
TGTGCCATCAGTGACCGGGAATCAGATACGCAGTATTTT
CAISDRESDTQYF
>.|TRBV7-9|.|TRBJ1-1|16
TGTGCCAGCACCTATCCGGGACCCGGAGGGAACACTGAAGCTTTCTTT
CASTYPGPGGNTEAFF
>many|TRBV7-2|TRBD1|TRBJ1-3|17
TGTGCCAGCAGCCCCGACGTGGGACAGGGCACTGGAAACACCATATATTTT
CASSPDVGQGTGNTIYF
>.|TRBV6-6|.|TRBJ1-2|18
TGTGCCAGCAGTTTCCTTCCTGCGGGCACGAGATCTAACTATGGCTACACCTTC
CASSFLPAGTRSNYGYTF
>.|TRBV7-2|.|TRBJ2-5|14
TGTGCCAGCAGCGGATTACGCGGGAAAGAGACCCAGTACTTC
CASSGLRGKETQYF
>few|TRBV28|.|TRBJ2-3|13
TGTGCCAGCAGTACCGAGGGTACAGATACGCAGTATTTT
CASSTEGTDTQYF
>many|TRBV7-2|.|TRBJ1-5|14
TGTGCCAGCAGCCCCCACAGGGTGGCTCAGCCCCAGCATTTT
CASSPHRVAQPQHF
>.|TRBV28|.|TRBJ2-2|11
TGTGCCAGCAAGGGGGGCCGGGAGCTGTTTTTT
CASKGGRELFF
>few|TRBV29-1|TRBD1|TRBJ2-7|13
TGCAGCGTTCAAGGGGGCCCGAACTACGAGCAGTACTTC
CSVQGGPNYEQYF
>many|TRBV7-2|.|TRBJ2-7|15
TGTGCCAGCAGCCCCCCGGGACTCCCTTTCTACGAGCAGTACTTC
CASSPPGLPFYEQYF
>.|TRBV29-1|TRBD1|TRBJ1-2|14
TGCAGCGTTGAAACCGGACAGGGGAGCTATGGCTACACCTTC
CSVETGQGSYGYTF
>once|TRBV29-1|.|TRBJ2-5|15
TGCAGCGTTGCTGGTTCGGGTTCGGCGGGAGAGACCCAGTACTTC
CSVAGSGSAGETQYF
>.|TRBV7-2|.|TRBJ2-2|15
TGTGCCAGCGGCATGGGAGTCTCCAACACCGGGGAGCTGTTTTTT
CASGMGVSNTGELFF
>few|TRBV3-1|TRBD2|TRBJ2-1|18
TGTGCCAGCAGCCCTTTGAGTACGACTAGCGGCCTTTGGAATGAGCAGTTCTTC
CASSPLSTTSGLWNEQFF
>many|TRBV7-8|.|TRBJ1-6|18
TGTGCCAGCAGCTTAGCCCGCCCGGGGAGCTCCTATAATTCACCCCTCCACTTT
CASSLARPGSSYNSPLHF
>once|TRBV4-3|TRBD2|TRBJ2-7|17
TGCGCCAGCAGCCAAGATCTGCAGCTAGCGGGAACGTACGAGCAGTACTTC
CASSQDLQLAGTYEQYF
>few|TRBV7-2|.|TRBJ1-5|13
TGTGCCAGCAGCTTAGCTGCGGGGGAGCCCCAGCATTTT
CASSLAAGEPQHF
>.|TRBV6-2/TRBV6-3|TRBD1|TRBJ2-2|15
TGTGCCAGCAGCTTAGGGACAGGGCCCACCGGGGAGCTGTTTTTT
CASSLGTGPTGELFF
>many|TRBV7-8|TRBD2|TRBJ2-1|15
TGTGCCAGCAGCATTGGGACTAGCGGGATGTTTGAGCAGTTCTTC
CASSIGTSGMFEQFF
>.|TRBV12-5|.|TRBJ2-1|13
TGTGCTAGTGCCTTAGGACGGAACAATGAGCAGTTCTTC
CASALGRNNEQFF
>many|TRBV7-2|.|TRBJ2-7|14
TGTGCCAGCAGCTTATCCTCAGGGGAGTACGAGCAGTACTTC
CASSLSSGEYEQYF
>.|TRBV7-3|.|TRBJ2-5|13
TGTGCCAGCAGCAAGTCTTATAGGGAGACCCAGTACTTC
CASSKSYRETQYF
>few|TRBV7-8|TRBD2|TRBJ2-3|17
TGTGCCAGCAGCTTAGCCTCGACTAGCGGGAGGTCAGATACGCAGTATTTT
CASSLASTSGRSDTQYF
>few|TRBV10-3|TRBD1|TRBJ2-3|15
TGTGCCATCAGTAAGACAGGGGAGGGCACAGATACGCAGTATTTT
CAISKTGEGTDTQYF
>.|TRBV10-3|.|TRBJ1-2|13
TGTGCCACAGCGGTGGGAACTAACTATGGCTACACCTTC
CATAVGTNYGYTF
>many|TRBV7-2|.|TRBJ1-3|17
TGTGCCAGCAGCTTCTACCCCCACGGGGGCGCGGGAAACACCATATATTTT
CASSFYPHGGAGNTIYF
>.|TRBV4-3|.|TRBJ2-2|14
TGCGCCAGCAGCCCAAGACCCATCCCCGGGGAGCTGTTTTTT
CASSPRPIPGELFF